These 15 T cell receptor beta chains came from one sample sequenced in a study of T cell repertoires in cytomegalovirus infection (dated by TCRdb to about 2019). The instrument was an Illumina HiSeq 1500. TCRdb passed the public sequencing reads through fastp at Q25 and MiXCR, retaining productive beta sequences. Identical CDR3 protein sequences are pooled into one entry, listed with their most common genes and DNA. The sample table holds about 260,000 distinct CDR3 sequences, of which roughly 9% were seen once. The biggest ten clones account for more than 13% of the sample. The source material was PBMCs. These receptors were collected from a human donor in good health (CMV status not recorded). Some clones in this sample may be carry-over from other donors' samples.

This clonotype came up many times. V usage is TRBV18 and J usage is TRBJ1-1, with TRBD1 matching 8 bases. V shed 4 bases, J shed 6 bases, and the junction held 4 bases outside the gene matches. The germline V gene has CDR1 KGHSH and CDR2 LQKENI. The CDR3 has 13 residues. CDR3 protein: CASSRVGQAEAFF. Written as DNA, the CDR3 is TGTGCCAGCTCACGAGTGGGACAGGCTGAAGCTTTCTTT.

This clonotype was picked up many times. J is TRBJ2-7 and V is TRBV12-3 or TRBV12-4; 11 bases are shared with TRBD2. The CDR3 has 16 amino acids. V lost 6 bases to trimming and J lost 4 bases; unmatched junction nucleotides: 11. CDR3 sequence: CASSRTPTSGSYEQYF. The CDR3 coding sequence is TGTGCCAGCAGCCGTACCCCTACTAGCGGGAGTTACGAGCAGTACTTC.

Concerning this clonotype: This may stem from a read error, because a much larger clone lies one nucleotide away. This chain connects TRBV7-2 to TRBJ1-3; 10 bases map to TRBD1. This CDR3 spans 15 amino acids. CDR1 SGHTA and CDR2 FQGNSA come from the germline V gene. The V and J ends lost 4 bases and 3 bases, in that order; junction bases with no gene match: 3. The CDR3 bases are TGTGCCAGCAGCTATGGACAGGGGGTTGGAAACACCATATATTTT. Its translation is CASSYGQGVGNTIYF.

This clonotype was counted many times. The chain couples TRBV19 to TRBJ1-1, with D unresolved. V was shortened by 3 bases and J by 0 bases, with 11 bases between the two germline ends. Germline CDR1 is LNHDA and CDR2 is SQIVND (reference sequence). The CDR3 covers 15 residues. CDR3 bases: TGTGCCAGTAGTATTAGTACACAAATGAACACTGAAGCTTTCTTT. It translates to CASSISTQMNTEAFF.

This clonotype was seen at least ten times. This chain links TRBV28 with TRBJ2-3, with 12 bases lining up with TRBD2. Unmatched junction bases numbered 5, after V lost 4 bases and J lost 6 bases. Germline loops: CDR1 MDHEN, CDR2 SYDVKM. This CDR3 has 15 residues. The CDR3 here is CASSSLAGGMDTQYF. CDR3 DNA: TGTGCCAGCAGTTCCCTAGCGGGGGGGATGGATACGCAGTATTTT.

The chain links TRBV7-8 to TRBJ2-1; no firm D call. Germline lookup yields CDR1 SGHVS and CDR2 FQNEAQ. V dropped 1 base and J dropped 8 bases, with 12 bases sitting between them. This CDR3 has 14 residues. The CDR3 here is CASSLGVGGDEQFF. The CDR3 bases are TGTGCCAGCAGCTTAGGGGTTGGTGGGGATGAGCAGTTCTTC.

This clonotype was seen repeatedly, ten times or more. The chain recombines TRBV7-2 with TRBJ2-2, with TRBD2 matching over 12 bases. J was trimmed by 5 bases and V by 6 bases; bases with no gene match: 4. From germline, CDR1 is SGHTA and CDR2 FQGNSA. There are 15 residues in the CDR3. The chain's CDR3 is CASRTGTSGTGELFF. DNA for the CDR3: TGTGCCAGCAGGACCGGGACTAGCGGGACCGGGGAGCTGTTTTTT.

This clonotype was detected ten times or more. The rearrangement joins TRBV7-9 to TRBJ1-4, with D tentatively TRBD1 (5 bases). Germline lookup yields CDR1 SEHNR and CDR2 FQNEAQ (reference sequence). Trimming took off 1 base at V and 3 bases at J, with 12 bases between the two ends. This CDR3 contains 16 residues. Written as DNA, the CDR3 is TGTGCCAGCAGCTTAGGCCAGACAGAATCTAATGAAAAACTGTTTTTT. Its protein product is CASSLGQTESNEKLFF.

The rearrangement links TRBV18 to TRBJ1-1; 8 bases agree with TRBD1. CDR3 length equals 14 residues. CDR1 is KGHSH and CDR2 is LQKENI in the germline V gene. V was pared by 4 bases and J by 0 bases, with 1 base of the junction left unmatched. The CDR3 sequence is CASSRTGMNTEAFF. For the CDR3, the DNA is TGTGCCAGCTCACGGACAGGGATGAACACTGAAGCTTTCTTT.

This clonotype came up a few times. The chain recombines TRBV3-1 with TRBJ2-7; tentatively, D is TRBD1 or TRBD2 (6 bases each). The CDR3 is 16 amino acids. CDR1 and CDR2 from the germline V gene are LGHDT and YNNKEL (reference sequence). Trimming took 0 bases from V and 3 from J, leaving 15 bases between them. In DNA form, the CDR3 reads TGTGCCAGCAGCCAAGATTTGAGGGGGGCCAACTACGAGCAGTACTTC. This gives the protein CASSQDLRGANYEQYF.

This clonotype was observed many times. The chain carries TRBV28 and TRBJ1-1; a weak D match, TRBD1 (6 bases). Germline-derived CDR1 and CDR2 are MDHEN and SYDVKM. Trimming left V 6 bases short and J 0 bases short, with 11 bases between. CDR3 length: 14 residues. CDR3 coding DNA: TGTGCCAGCAGCCCAGGGGCCCTGAACACTGAAGCTTTCTTT. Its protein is CASSPGALNTEAFF. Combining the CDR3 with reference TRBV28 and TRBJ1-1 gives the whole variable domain DVKVTQSSRYLVKRTGEKVFLECVQDMDHENMFWYRQDPGLGLRLIYFSYDVKMKEKGDIPEGYSVSREKKERFSLILESASTNQTSMYLCASSPGALNTEAFFGQGTRLTVV.

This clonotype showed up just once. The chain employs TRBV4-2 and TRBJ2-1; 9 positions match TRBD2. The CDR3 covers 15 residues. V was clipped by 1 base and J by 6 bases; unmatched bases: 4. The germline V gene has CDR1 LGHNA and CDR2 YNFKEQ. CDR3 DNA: TGTGCCAGCAGCCAAGGAGCGGGGGGCTCCAATGAGCAGTTCTTC. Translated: CASSQGAGGSNEQFF.

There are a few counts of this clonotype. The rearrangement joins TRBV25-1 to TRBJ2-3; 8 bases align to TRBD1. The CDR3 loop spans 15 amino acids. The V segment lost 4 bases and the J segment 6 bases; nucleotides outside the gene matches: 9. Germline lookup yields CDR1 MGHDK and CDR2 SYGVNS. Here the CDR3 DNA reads TGTGCCAGCAGTGCAGGGGGCCGATTGGGGGATACGCAGTATTTT. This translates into CASSAGGRLGDTQYF. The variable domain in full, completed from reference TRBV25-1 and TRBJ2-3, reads EADIYQTPRYLVIGTGKKITLECSQTMGHDKMYWYQQDPGMELHLIHYSYGVNSTEKGDLSSESTVSRIRTEHFPLTLESARPSHTSQYLCASSAGGRLGDTQYFGPGTRLTVL.

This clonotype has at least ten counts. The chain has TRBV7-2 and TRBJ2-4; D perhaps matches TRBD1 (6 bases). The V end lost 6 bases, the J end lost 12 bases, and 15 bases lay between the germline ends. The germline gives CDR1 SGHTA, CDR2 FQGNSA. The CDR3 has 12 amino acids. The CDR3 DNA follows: TGTGCCAGCAGTTGGGGGCCTATCCCTCAGTACTTC. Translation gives CASSWGPIPQYF.

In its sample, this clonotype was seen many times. The CDR3 here is CASSSGGGRHEQYF. The CDR3 DNA reads as TGTGCCAGCAGCTCAGGGGGGGGCCGTCACGAGCAGTACTTC. The V call is TRBV7-2, the J call TRBJ2-7; D possibly uses TRBD1 or TRBD2 (7 bases each). The CDR3 has 14 residues. V gave up 4 bases and J gave up 5 bases, with 15 bases separating them. Germline V gene lookup returns CDR1 SGHTA and CDR2 FQGNSA.